The 20 T cell receptor beta chains below all came from one sample that was sequenced in a study of blood T cells in healthy people across ages. Next came a second PCR, run for about 6 to 11 cycles, which used a sample-barcoded 5' primer along with a J-beta primer mix. Via MiXCR, TCRdb re-called the 5' RACE reads, giving one row per CDR3 protein. In the table there are approximately 960,000 distinct CDR3 sequences, almost 30% of which are singletons. Separately, the same data were catalogued under a study of T cells of mothers and their children.

The specimen sequenced was blood. These receptors came from a woman aged 40 to 55 in good health.

This chain connects TRBV12-3 or TRBV12-4 to TRBJ2-4; D is possibly TRBD1 (6 bases). The CDR3 consists of 13 residues. The V and J ends lost 7 bases and 5 bases respectively, with 12 bases between them. CDR3 in DNA: TGTGCCAGCACCAAGGACAGCCAAAACATTCAGTACTTC. Amino acid sequence: CASTKDSQNIQYF.

The J gene is TRBJ2-7, the V gene TRBV14, with 9 bases lining up with TRBD1. CDR1 and CDR2 (germline): SGHDN, FVKESK. The CDR3 extends over 14 amino acids. Trimming removed 3 bases from V and 4 bases from J; junction bases left unmatched: 4. CDR3 protein: CASSHGQGWYEQYF. The CDR3 DNA reads TGTGCCAGCAGCCATGGACAGGGGTGGTACGAGCAGTACTTC.

The chain is built from TRBV7-2 and TRBJ2-1; unclear D gene. The CDR3 has 14 amino acids. Trimming removed 3 bases from V and 5 bases from J, with 11 bases in between. Per germline, CDR1 SGHTA and CDR2 FQGNSA. CDR3 DNA sequence: TGTGCCAGCAGCTTGTCTGTCGAGAACAATGAGCAGTTCTTC. It translates to CASSLSVENNEQFF. The full variable domain, its missing parts supplied by reference TRBV7-2 and TRBJ2-1, is GAGVSQSPSNKVTEKGKDVELRCDPISGHTALYWYRQSLGQGLEFLIYFQGNSAPDKSGLPSDRFSAERTGGSVSTLTIQRTQQEDSAVYLCASSLSVENNEQFFGPGTRLTVL.

This clonotype has a handful of counts. The V gene is TRBV11-2, the J gene TRBJ2-7; possible D gene TRBD1, 6 bases. Germline V CDR1 and CDR2: SGHAT, FQNNGV. The CDR3 loop spans 13 amino acids. Trimming shortened V by 2 bases and J by 5 bases, and 10 bases separated the two germline ends. In DNA, the CDR3 is TGTGCCAGCAGCTTAAGCAGGGGACACGAGCAGTACTTC. It yields the protein CASSLSRGHEQYF.

V is TRBV20-1 and J is TRBJ2-5; unclear D gene. V was shortened by 5 bases and J by 3 bases, with 10 bases between the two germline ends. In germline, CDR1 is DFQATT, CDR2 SNEGSKA (reference sequence). This CDR3 contains 12 residues. The CDR3 nucleotides read TGCAGTGCTTTAACAGATAAAGAGACCCAGTACTTC. This codes for CSALTDKETQYF.

This clonotype was counted many times. The chain couples TRBV29-1 to TRBJ2-7; 7 nucleotides match TRBD1. Losses at the gene ends were 2 bases for V and 6 bases for J; bases not matched to a gene: 7. The CDR3 extends over 13 amino acids. The germline CDR1 and CDR2 sequences are SQVTM and ANQGSEA. As DNA, the CDR3 is TGCAGCGTTGAATCCCGACAGGGCGCCGAGCAGTACTTC. This sequence encodes CSVESRQGAEQYF.

This clonotype has only one observation. The chain employs TRBV12-3 or TRBV12-4 and TRBJ2-1, with D unclear. CDR3 length: 15 amino acids. V was pared by 2 bases and J by 0 bases, with 8 bases between. CDR3 coding DNA: TGTGCCAGCAGTTTATCCGCGCTCTCCTACAATGAGCAGTTCTTC. Amino acid sequence: CASSLSALSYNEQFF.

This clonotype was seen ten or more times. V usage is TRBV6-5 and J usage is TRBJ2-5, with TRBD1 matching 9 bases. The CDR3 has 15 amino acids. The trim removed 2 bases at V and 3 bases at J, leaving 4 bases unmatched. Germline assignment: CDR1 MNHEY and CDR2 SVGAGI. In DNA form, the CDR3 reads TGTGCCAGCAGTTACATGAGGACAGGGGAAGAGACCCAGTACTTC. This encodes CASSYMRTGEETQYF.

The rearrangement links TRBV24-1 to TRBJ2-7; D possibly corresponds to TRBD2 (6 bases). CDR3 length equals 16 residues. From germline, CDR1 is KGHDR and CDR2 SFDVKD. V lost 4 bases to trimming and J lost 5 bases, with 20 bases between them. In nucleotides, the CDR3 is TGTGCCACCAGTGAAGCTCCGGGACGGGGGTTGGACGAGCAGTACTTC. This encodes CATSEAPGRGLDEQYF.

The sample holds one count of this clonotype. In DNA, the CDR3 is TGTGCCAGCAGTACCGACGGGGTTTCGGGTACTGAAGCTTTCTTT. Protein product: CASSTDGVSGTEAFF. The genes are TRBV28 and TRBJ1-1, with unresolved D. Germline lookup yields CDR1 MDHEN and CDR2 SYDVKM. The CDR3 consists of 15 residues. V was shortened by 5 bases and J by 5 bases, with 18 bases between the two germline ends.

This clonotype appeared many times. This chain connects TRBV5-1 to TRBJ2-5; D call uncertain. CDR1 is SGHRS, CDR2 YFSETQ, per germline. With 0 bases removed from V and 1 base from J, the gap between germline ends came to 7 bases. The CDR3 extends over 14 amino acids. The CDR3: CASSLVSAQETQYF. The CDR3 coding sequence is TGCGCCAGCAGCTTGGTGTCAGCCCAAGAGACCCAGTACTTC.

The chain uses TRBV27 and TRBJ2-3, with 12 bases that match TRBD2. This CDR3 spans 18 amino acids. Trimming took 5 bases from V and 2 from J; bases not matched to a gene: 11. The germline gives CDR1 MNHEY, CDR2 SMNVEV (reference sequence). The CDR3 is CASSRPERTSGDTDTQYF. The CDR3, as DNA: TGTGCCAGCAGTCGACCCGAGCGGACTAGCGGGGACACAGATACGCAGTATTTT.

The rearrangement uses TRBV28 and TRBJ2-1; D is unclear. Between the trimmed V and J ends, which lost 7 bases and 4 bases, there was a span of 20 bases. The CDR3 sequence is 16 residues long. Germline loops: CDR1 MDHEN, CDR2 SYDVKM. CDR3 coding DNA: TGTGCCAGCAATAAAGGCAGGCGTCAGTTTTACAATGAGCAGTTCTTC. Translation gives CASNKGRRQFYNEQFF.

The CDR3 sequence is CSASPTLQYF. The CDR3 nucleotides are TGCAGTGCTTCCCCGACTCTACAGTACTTC. The chain has TRBV20-1 and TRBJ2-7; D not certain. The V end lost 5 bases, the J end lost 10 bases, and 12 bases lay between the germline ends. This CDR3 has 10 residues. Germline CDR1 and CDR2: DFQATT and SNEGSKA (reference sequence).

This clonotype has a count of ten or more. The junction departs from germline at one end; a sequencing error may be responsible. The rearrangement links TRBV7-3 to TRBJ2-3, with 9 bases identical to TRBD2. Looked up from germline, CDR1 is SGHTA and CDR2 is FQGTGA. This CDR3 has 14 amino acids. CDR3 residues: CASSPGTSRDTQYF. In DNA form, the CDR3 reads TGTGCCAGCAGCCCCGGGACTAGCAGAGATACGCAGTATTTT. Full variable domain (missing parts from reference TRBV7-3 and TRBJ2-3): GAGVSQTPSNKVTEKGKYVELRCDPISGHTALYWYRQSLGQGPEFLIYFQGTGAADDSGLPNDRFFAVRPEGSVSTLKIQRTERGDSAVYLCASSPGTSRDTQYFGPGTRLTVL.

About this clonotype: The junction departs from germline at one end; a sequencing error may be responsible. The rearrangement uses TRBV5-1 and TRBJ1-4; D may be TRBD1 (6 bases). The CDR3 sequence is 14 residues long. Germline-derived CDR1 and CDR2 are SGHRS and YFSETQ. CDR3 sequence: CASRFGTSNEKPFF. CDR3 bases: TGCGCCAGCAGGTTCGGGACAAGTAATGAAAAACCGTTTTTT.

The chain joins TRBV20-1 to TRBJ2-7; no firm D call. CDR1 is DFQATT, CDR2 SNEGSKA, per germline (reference sequence). The CDR3 sequence is 13 residues long. V lost 1 base, J lost 1 base, and 8 bases lay in between. CDR3 sequence (DNA): TGCAGTGCTAGAGGGCCAGAGTCCTACGAGCAGTACTTC. Its protein is CSARGPESYEQYF.

This clonotype was counted once. V is TRBV5-1 and J is TRBJ2-3, with TRBD1 identical over 8 bases. Germline lookup yields CDR1 SGHRS and CDR2 YFSETQ. The CDR3 has 16 amino acids. V lost 4 bases, J lost 2 bases, and 9 bases stayed unmatched. The CDR3, as DNA: TGCGCCAGCAGCAACGGACAGGGAGGTTTCACAGATACGCAGTATTTT. Amino acids: CASSNGQGGFTDTQYF.

With regard to this clonotype: Just one base apart from a much larger clone, this may be a read error. The genes are TRBV29-1 and TRBJ2-7; TRBD1 matches 7 bases. V was clipped by 5 bases and J by 6 bases; unmatched bases: 10. CDR3 length: 13 amino acids. CDR1 is SQVTM and CDR2 is ANQGSEA in the germline V gene. The CDR3 DNA reads as TGCAGCGTTAGAGGGGGCAACAGGGTCGAGCAGTACTTC. Amino acid sequence: CSVRGGNRVEQYF.

The rearrangement joins TRBV4-1 to TRBJ2-4; 7 positions agree with TRBD2. The J call may be faulty, since TRBJ2-5 better matches the DNA end. The CDR3 is made up of 15 amino acids. Looked up from germline, CDR1 is MGHRA and CDR2 is YSYEKL. CDR3 sequence (DNA): TGCGCCAGCGCACTAGGTCTCGGGGGGTCAGAGACCCAGTACTTC. Amino acid sequence: CASALGLGGSETQYF.